Below are 2 T cell receptor beta chains sequenced from a single sample in a study of shared clonotypes between healthy human individuals. The data were produced by immunoSEQ multiplex PCR, yet TCRdb's version contains in-frame clones alone and is incomplete. Of hundreds of thousands of clones listed, around 67% are singletons. Sequenced input: memory CD4+ T cells sorted from blood. Sample subset: CD45RA-negative fraction. The source of these receptors is a woman aged 25 to 45 in good health.

This clone was counted a single time. The chain uses TRBV7-3 and TRBJ2-5; D is undetermined. V lost 5 bases and J 1 base, leaving 8 bases between the germline ends. This CDR3 has 13 amino acids. CDR1 SGHTA and CDR2 FQGTGA come from the germline V gene. The DNA of the CDR3 is TGTGCCAGCAGCCGAAATAGCCAAGAGACCCAGTACTTC. Translation gives CASSRNSQETQYF.

V is TRBV4-1 and J is TRBJ2-3; 8 bases are a match to TRBD1. With V trimmed by 2 bases and J by 5 bases, 15 bases remained unmatched. Germline lookup yields CDR1 MGHRA and CDR2 YSYEKL. The CDR3 runs 18 residues. CDR3 DNA: TGCGCCAGCAGCCAATTCGCGGCAGGACAGGGAATCCGAGATACGCAGTATTTT. It yields the protein CASSQFAAGQGIRDTQYF.